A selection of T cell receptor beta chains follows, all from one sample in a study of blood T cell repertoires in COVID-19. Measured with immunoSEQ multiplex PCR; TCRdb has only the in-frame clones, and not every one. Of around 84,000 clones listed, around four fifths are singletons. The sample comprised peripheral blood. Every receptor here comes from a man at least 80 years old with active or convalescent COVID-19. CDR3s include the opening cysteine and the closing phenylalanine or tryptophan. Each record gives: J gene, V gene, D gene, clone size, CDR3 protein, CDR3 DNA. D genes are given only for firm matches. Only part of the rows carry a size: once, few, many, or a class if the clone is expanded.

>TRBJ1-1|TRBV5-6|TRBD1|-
CASSPGTGGHLNTEAFF
TGTGCCAGCAGCCCCGGGACAGGGGGCCATTTGAACACTGAAGCTTTCTTT
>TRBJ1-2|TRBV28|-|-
CASRGEGIANYGYTF
TGTGCCAGCAGGGGGGAGGGGATAGCTAACTATGGCTACACCTTC
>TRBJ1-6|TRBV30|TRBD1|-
CAWSRTGVYNSPLHF
TGTGCCTGGAGTCGGACAGGGGTTTATAATTCACCCCTCCACTTT
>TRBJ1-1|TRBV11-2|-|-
CASSLYGMNTEAFF
TGTGCCAGCAGCTTATACGGTATGAACACTGAAGCTTTCTTT
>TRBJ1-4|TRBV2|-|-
CASSEAGSPNEKLFF
TGTGCCAGCAGTGAAGCTGGCAGTCCTAATGAAAAACTGTTTTTT
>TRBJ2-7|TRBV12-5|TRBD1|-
CASGSRDRVYEQYF
TGTGCTAGTGGTTCCCGGGACAGGGTCTACGAGCAGTACTTC
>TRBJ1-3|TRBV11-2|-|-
CASSWKFGTPSPDRNTIYF
TGTGCCAGCAGCTGGAAGTTCGGGACACCTAGCCCTGATAGAAACACCATATATTTT
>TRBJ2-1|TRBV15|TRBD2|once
CATSRGIAGSYNEQFF
TGTGCCACCAGCAGAGGGATAGCGGGTAGCTACAATGAGCAGTTCTTC
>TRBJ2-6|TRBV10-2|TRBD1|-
CASSGTGTGANVLTF
TGCGCCAGCAGTGGGACAGGGACTGGGGCCAACGTCCTGACTTTC
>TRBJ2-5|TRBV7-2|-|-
CASSPQAGLRSQETQYF
TGTGCCAGCAGCCCTCAGGCGGGTCTACGGTCCCAAGAGACCCAGTACTTC
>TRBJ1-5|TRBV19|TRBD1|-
CASTWTGEGQPQHF
TGTGCCAGTACGTGGACAGGCGAAGGTCAGCCCCAGCATTTT
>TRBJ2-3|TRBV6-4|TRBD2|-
CASSGLAGDTQYF
TGTGCCAGCAGTGGACTAGCTGGAGATACGCAGTATTTT
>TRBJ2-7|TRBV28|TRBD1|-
CASSLSGQIGDEQYF
TGTGCCAGCAGTTTATCGGGACAGATCGGGGACGAGCAGTACTTC
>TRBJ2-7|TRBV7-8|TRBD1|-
CASSRGGQGSYEQYF
TGTGCCAGCAGCAGGGGGGGACAGGGCTCCTACGAGCAGTACTTC
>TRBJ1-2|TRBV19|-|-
CASSTDRPLYGYTF
TGTGCCAGTAGTACGGACAGACCACTCTATGGCTACACCTTC
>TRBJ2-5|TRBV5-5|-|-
CASSPDRGETQYF
TGTGCCAGCAGTCCGGACCGGGGGGAGACCCAGTACTTC
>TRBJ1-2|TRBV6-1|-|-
CASSEGESWVNYGYTF
TGTGCCAGCAGTGAAGGGGAGAGTTGGGTTAACTATGGCTACACCTTC
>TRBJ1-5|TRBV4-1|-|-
CASSPQGNQPQHF
TGCGCCAGCAGCCCTCAGGGCAATCAGCCCCAGCATTTT
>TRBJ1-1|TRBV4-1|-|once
CASKGVAGRVGAEAFF
TGCGCCAGCAAGGGGGTCGCAGGGAGGGTTGGCGCTGAAGCTTTCTTT
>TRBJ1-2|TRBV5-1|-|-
CASSLSEGVVGRGYGYTF
TGCGCCAGCAGCTTGAGTGAGGGAGTTGTCGGGAGGGGCTATGGCTACACCTTC
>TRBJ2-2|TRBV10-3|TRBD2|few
CAISVRLAVNTGELFF
TGTGCCATCAGTGTAAGACTAGCGGTGAACACCGGGGAGCTGTTTTTT
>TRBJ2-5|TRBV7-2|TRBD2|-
CASSIGRGQETQYF
TGTGCCAGCAGCATTGGGAGGGGTCAAGAGACCCAGTACTTC
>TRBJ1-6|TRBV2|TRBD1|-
CASSDQQGARNSPLHF
TGTGCCAGCAGTGATCAACAGGGGGCGCGTAATTCACCCCTCCACTTT
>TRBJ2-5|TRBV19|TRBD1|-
CASSTRQGAETQYF
TGTGCCAGTAGCACCCGACAGGGGGCGGAGACCCAGTACTTC
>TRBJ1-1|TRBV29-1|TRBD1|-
CSVKQGTGGTEAFF
TGCAGCGTTAAACAAGGGACAGGGGGCACTGAAGCTTTCTTT
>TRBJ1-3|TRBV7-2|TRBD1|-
CASSDRQGYTIYF
TGTGCCAGCAGCGACCGACAGGGTTACACCATATATTTT
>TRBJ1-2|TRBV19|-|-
CASSIMVGQGNYGYTF
TGTGCCAGTAGTATAATGGTCGGTCAGGGAAACTATGGCTACACCTTC
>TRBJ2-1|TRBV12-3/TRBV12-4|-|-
CASSLVRNEQFF
TGTGCCAGCAGTTTAGTCAGAAATGAGCAGTTCTTC
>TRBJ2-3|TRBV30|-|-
CASGRIGVDTQYF
TGTGCCTCTGGCAGGATTGGTGTAGATACGCAGTATTTT
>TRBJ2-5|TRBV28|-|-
CASSSPIGETQYF
TGTGCCAGCAGTTCCCCGATCGGAGAGACCCAGTACTTC
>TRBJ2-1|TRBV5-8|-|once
CASRVGGTYNEQFF
TGTGCCAGCAGAGTGGGGGGAACCTACAATGAGCAGTTCTTC
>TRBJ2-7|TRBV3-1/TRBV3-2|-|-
CASSALGQFRGVYF
TGTGCCAGCAGCGCACTTGGACAGTTTCGGGGTGTGTACTTC
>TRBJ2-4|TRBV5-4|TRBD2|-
CASSPGTSGGRAKNIQYF
TGTGCCAGCAGCCCCGGGACTAGCGGGGGCAGAGCCAAAAACATTCAGTACTTC
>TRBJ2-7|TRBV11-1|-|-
CASSLGRTVSYEQYF
TGTGCCAGCAGCTTAGGAAGGACAGTCTCCTACGAGCAGTACTTC
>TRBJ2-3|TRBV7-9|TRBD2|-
CASSPGLASDTQYF
TGTGCCAGCAGCCCGGGACTAGCGAGCGATACGCAGTATTTT
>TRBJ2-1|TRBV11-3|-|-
CASSLEMGEQFF
TGTGCCAGCAGCTTAGAAATGGGCGAGCAGTTCTTC
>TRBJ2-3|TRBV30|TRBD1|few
CAWSPGWGQGADTQYF
TGTGCCTGGAGTCCCGGGTGGGGACAGGGGGCAGATACGCAGTATTTT